This T cell receptor beta chain was captured in a study of T cell clones after liver transplantation. This CDR3 is 13 amino acids long. CDR1 and CDR2 (germline): ENHRY, SYGVKD. Trimming took 6 bases from V and 11 from J, leaving 16 bases between them. Repertoires were generated with immunoSEQ multiplex PCR, while TCRdb's copy carries only in-frame clones and drops some. The data show approximately 68,000 clones, 80% seen once. The receptor comes from a human donor who received a liver transplant. The rearrangement joins TRBV10-3 to TRBJ2-2, with D perhaps TRBD1 (6 bases). Sequencing used CD4+ T cells from blood, obtained before liver transplant. The CDR3 reads CAIRDSSPGELFF. CDR3 bases: TGTGCCATCAGGGACAGTTCCCCTGGAGAGCTGTTTTTT.